This TCR beta chain was profiled in a study of cytomegalovirus exposure and HLA in healthy donors. Sequenced by immunoSEQ multiplex PCR; TCRdb stores in-frame clones only, minus some. This sample has approximately 230,000 clones, with approximately 84% found just once. This CDR3 comprises 12 residues. V gave up 4 bases and J gave up 6 bases, with 9 bases separating them. CDR1 and CDR2 (germline): GTSNPN, SVGIG (reference sequence). The sequencing input was PBMCs. This chain joins TRBV30 and TRBJ2-2; possibly TRBD1 for D (5 bases). The receptor's source is a man aged 18 to 35 in good health and CMV-seropositive. The CDR3 DNA follows: TGTGCCTGGACAGGGTTTGCCGGGGAGCTGTTTTTT. This encodes CAWTGFAGELFF.